One T cell receptor beta chain is described in this entry. This CDR3 has 15 amino acids. The germline gives CDR1 MNHNS, CDR2 SASEGT. V shed 0 bases and J shed 3 bases, with 12 bases lying between them. These data come from a study of blood T cell repertoires in COVID-19. Across the study: Spain, Italy and the United States supplied samples that represented acute and convalescent COVID-19.

Some clones are missing from TCRdb's copy, which holds only in-frame ones; the method was immunoSEQ multiplex PCR. The sample lists about 240,000 clones, roughly 90% occurring once. This chain connects TRBV6-1 to TRBJ2-7; D remains ambiguous. Sequenced sample: peripheral blood. The receptor was isolated from a man in his 60s who had recovered from COVID-19. As DNA, the CDR3 is TGTGCCAGCAGTGAAGCTGGCACCCCGGGCTACGAGCAGTACTTC. Translating it yields CASSEAGTPGYEQYF.